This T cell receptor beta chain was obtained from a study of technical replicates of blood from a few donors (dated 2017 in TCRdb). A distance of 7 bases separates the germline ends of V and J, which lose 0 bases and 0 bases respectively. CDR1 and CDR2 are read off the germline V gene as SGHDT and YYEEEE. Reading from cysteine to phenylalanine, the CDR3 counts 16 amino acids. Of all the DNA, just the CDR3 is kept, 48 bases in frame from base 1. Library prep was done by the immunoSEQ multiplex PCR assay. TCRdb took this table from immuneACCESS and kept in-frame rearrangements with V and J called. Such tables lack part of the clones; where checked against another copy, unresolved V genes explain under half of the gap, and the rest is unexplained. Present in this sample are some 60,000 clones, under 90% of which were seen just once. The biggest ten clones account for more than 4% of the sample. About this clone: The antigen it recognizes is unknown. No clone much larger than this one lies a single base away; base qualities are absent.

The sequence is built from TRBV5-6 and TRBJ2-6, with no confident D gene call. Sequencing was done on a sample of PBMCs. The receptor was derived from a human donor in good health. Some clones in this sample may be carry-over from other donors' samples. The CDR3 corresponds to CASSLVPSSGANVLTF. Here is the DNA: TGTGCCAGCAGCTTGGTCCCGAGCTCTGGGGCCAACGTCCTGACTTTC. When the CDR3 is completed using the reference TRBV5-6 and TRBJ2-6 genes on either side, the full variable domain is DAGVTQSPTHLIKTRGQQVTLRCSPKSGHDTVSWYQQALGQGPQFIFQYYEEEERQRGNFPDRFSGHQFPNYSSELNVNALLLGDSALYLCASSLVPSSGANVLTFGAGSRLTVL.